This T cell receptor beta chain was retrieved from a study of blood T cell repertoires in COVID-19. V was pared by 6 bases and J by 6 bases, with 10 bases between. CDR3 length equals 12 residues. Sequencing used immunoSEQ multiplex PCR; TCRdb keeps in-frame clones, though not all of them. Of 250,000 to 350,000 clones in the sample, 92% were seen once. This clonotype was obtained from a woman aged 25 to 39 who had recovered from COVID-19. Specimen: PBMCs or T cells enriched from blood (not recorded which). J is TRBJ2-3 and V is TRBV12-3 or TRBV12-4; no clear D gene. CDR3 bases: TGTGCCAGCAGCCCTTGGGCGGATACGCAGTATTTT. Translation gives CASSPWADTQYF.